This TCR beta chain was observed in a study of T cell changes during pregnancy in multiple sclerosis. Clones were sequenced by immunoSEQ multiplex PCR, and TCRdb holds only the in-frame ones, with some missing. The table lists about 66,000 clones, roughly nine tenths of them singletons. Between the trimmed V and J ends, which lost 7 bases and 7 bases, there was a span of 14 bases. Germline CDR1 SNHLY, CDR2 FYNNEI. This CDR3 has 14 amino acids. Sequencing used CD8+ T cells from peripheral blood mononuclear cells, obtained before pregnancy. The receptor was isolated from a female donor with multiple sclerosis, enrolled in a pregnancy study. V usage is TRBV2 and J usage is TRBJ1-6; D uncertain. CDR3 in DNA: TGTGCCAGCACCCCCCCCGGTTTGAATTCACCCCTCCACTTT. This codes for CASTPPGLNSPLHF.